This T cell receptor beta chain was captured in a study of OX40 agonist ivuxolimab in advanced cancers. On the study more broadly: The group had a mean age of around 60 years, ranged from 23 to 79, and was 80% to 85% male.

From germline, CDR1 is LNHDA and CDR2 SQIVND (reference sequence). CDR3 length: 19 amino acids. The V segment lost 2 bases and the J segment 2 bases; nucleotides outside the gene matches: 12. The repertoire was sequenced with immunoSEQ multiplex PCR; TCRdb's copy has only in-frame clones and lacks some. The sample has roughly 81,000 clones, 90% to 95% seen once. The specimen comprised CD4+ or CD8+ T cells sorted from blood, sampled in a trial of the OX40 agonist ivuxolimab. The TCR comes from an adult with an advanced solid tumor such as melanoma, head and neck, liver or kidney cancer. The chain is built from TRBV19 and TRBJ2-1, with TRBD2 matching 10 bases. For the CDR3, the DNA is TGTGCCAGTAGTATACCGCCGCCTACTAGCGGGGTTCCCTACAATGAGCAGTTCTTC. Its protein product is CASSIPPPTSGVPYNEQFF.